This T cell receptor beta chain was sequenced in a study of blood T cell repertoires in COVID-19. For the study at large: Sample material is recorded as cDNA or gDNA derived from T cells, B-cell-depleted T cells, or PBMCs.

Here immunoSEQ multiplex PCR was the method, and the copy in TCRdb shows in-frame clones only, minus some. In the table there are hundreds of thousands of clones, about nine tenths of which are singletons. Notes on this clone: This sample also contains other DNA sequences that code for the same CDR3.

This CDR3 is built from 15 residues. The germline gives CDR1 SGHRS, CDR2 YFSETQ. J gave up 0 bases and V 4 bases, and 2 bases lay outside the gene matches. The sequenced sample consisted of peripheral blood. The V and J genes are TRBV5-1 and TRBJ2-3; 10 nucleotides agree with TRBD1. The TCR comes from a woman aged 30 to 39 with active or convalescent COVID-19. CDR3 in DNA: TGCGCCAGCAGCCGGGACAGGGGTAGCACAGATACGCAGTATTTT. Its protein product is CASSRDRGSTDTQYF.